This T cell receptor (beta chain) came from a study of OX40 agonist ivuxolimab in advanced cancers. Study at large: Ivuxolimab doses were 0.01, 0.1, 0.3, 1.5, 3 or 10 mg/kg every 2 weeks.

Worth noting for this clone: Its target is not known.

This CDR3 has 14 residues. CDR1 LNHNV and CDR2 YYDKDF come from the germline V gene (reference sequence). V was cut by 3 bases and J by 1 base, with 9 bases left in between. Study results and limitations: The average count of expanded clones was higher among CD8+ T cells than among CD4+. Some patients who did not respond also had low normalized T-cell clonal expansion.

Sequenced by immunoSEQ multiplex PCR; TCRdb stores in-frame clones only, minus some. The table includes 49,000 or so clones, more than 65% detected once. Sequenced here: CD4+ or CD8+ T cells sorted from blood, sampled in a trial of the OX40 agonist ivuxolimab. The chain links TRBV15 to TRBJ1-1; D perhaps matches TRBD1 (6 bases). The sequence came from an adult with an advanced solid tumor such as melanoma, head and neck, liver or kidney cancer. CDR3 DNA sequence: TGTGCCACCAGCAGGGGGGGGGCGAACACTGAAGCTTTCTTT. This gives the protein CATSRGGANTEAFF.